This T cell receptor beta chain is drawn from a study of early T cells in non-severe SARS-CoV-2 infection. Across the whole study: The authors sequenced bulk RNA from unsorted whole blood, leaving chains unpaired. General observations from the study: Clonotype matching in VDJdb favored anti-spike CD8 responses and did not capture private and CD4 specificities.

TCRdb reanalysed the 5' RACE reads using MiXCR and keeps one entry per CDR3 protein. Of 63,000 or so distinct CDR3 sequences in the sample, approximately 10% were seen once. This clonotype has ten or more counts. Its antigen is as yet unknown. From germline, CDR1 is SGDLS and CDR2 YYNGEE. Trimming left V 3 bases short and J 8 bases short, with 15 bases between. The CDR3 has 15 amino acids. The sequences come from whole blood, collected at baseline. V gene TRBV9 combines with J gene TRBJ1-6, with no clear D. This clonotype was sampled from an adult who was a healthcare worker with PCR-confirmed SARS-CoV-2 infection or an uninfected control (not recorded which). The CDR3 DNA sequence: TGTGCCAGCAGCGCCGCTTCTCCAGATTATTCACCCCTCCACTTT. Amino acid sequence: CASSAASPDYSPLHF.